The 24 T cell receptor beta chains below were found in one sample sequenced in a study of breast tumors, draining lymph nodes, adjacent tissues. TCRdb reprocessed the multiplex PCR reads with MiXCR, giving one entry per CDR3 protein. The table lists approximately 100,000 distinct CDR3 sequences, approximately 21% of them singletons. Axillary draining lymph nodes of breast cancer patients supplied the node samples. The sample comprised axillary lymph node tissue. Receptors were obtained from a female donor with breast cancer. Some clones in this sample may be carry-over from other donors' samples.

Regarding this clonotype: A single base separates this from a much larger clone, so it may be a read error. The V gene is TRBV19, the J gene TRBJ2-3; 9 bases are a match to TRBD2. J lost 4 bases, V lost 6 bases, and 11 bases had no gene match. The CDR3 is 16 residues long. Germline V gives CDR1 LNHDA, CDR2 SQIVND (reference sequence). This chain's CDR3 is CASSSSLGGRADTQYF. The CDR3 DNA follows: TGTGCCAGTAGCAGCTCGTTGGGCGGGAGGGCAGATACGCAGTATTTT.

This clonotype turned up a few times. The J gene is TRBJ2-6, the V gene TRBV3-1; the match to TRBD2 covers 9 bases. The germline V gene has CDR1 LGHDT and CDR2 YNNKEL (reference sequence). V shed 4 bases and J 0 bases; nucleotides not matched to a gene: 4. The CDR3 length is 17 residues. Written as DNA, the CDR3 is TGTGCCAGCAGCCTAGCGGGAGCGATCTCTGGGGCCAACGTCCTGACTTTC. This encodes CASSLAGAISGANVLTF. The variable domain in full, completed from reference TRBV3-1 and TRBJ2-6, reads DTAVSQTPKYLVTQMGNDKSIKCEQNLGHDTMYWYKQDSKKFLKIMFSYNNKELIINETVPNRFSPKSPDKAHLNLHINSLELGDSAVYFCASSLAGAISGANVLTFGAGSRLTVL.

About this clonotype: This could be a read error, since a much larger clone is one nucleotide away. The rearrangement links TRBV11-2 to TRBJ2-7; a possible D gene is TRBD2 (6 bases). The CDR3 is 15 amino acids. Germline V gene lookup returns CDR1 SGHAT and CDR2 FQNNGV. V lost 0 bases, J lost 6 bases, and 15 bases lay in between. The CDR3 spells CASSLDRGIRGEQYF. Here the CDR3 DNA reads TGTGCCAGCAGCTTAGATCGCGGGATACGAGGCGAGCAGTACTTC. Full variable domain (outside the CDR3, taken from reference TRBV11-2 and TRBJ2-7): EAGVAQSPRYKIIEKRQSVAFWCNPISGHATLYWYQQILGQGPKLLIQFQNNGVVDDSQLPKDRFSAERLKGVDSTLKIQPAKLEDSAVYLCASSLDRGIRGEQYFGPGTRLTVT.

There are many counts of this clonotype. V usage is TRBV19 and J usage is TRBJ2-7; 7 positions match TRBD1. From germline, CDR1 is LNHDA and CDR2 SQIVND (reference sequence). The CDR3 is 11 residues long. The CDR3 nucleotides are TGTTCATCCGGGACAGCCTACGAGCAGTACTTC. Protein: CSSGTAYEQYF.

This clonotype was seen ten or more times. This sequence joins TRBV7-8 and TRBJ2-5; the D gene is possibly TRBD2 (7 bases). V shed 8 bases and J shed 4 bases, with 17 bases lying between them. The V gene's germline CDR1 is SGHVS and CDR2 FQNEAQ. CDR3 length: 14 residues. CDR3: CASFWGGLVETQYF. CDR3 DNA: TGTGCCAGCTTTTGGGGGGGCCTAGTAGAGACCCAGTACTTC. The variable domain in full, completed from reference TRBV7-8 and TRBJ2-5, reads GAGVSQSPRYKVAKRGQDVALRCDPISGHVSLFWYQQALGQGPEFLTYFQNEAQLDKSGLPSDRFFAERPEGSVSTLKIQRTQQEDSAVYLCASFWGGLVETQYFGPGTRLLVL.

This clonotype was observed at least ten times. The chain recombines TRBV19 with TRBJ2-7; 9 bases agree with TRBD1. CDR1 LNHDA and CDR2 SQIVND come from the germline V gene (reference sequence). The V and J ends lost 6 bases and 0 bases, in that order; junction bases with no gene match: 15. The CDR3 consists of 18 residues. DNA for the CDR3: TGTGCCAGTAGCGCAACGCTCACAGGGGGCCCCCTCTCCTACGAGCAGTACTTC. Its translation: CASSATLTGGPLSYEQYF.

This clonotype occurred many times. V and J are TRBV4-1 and TRBJ2-7, with a possible D match to TRBD1 (7 bases). V lost 1 base and J 0 bases, leaving 13 bases between the germline ends. Looked up from germline, CDR1 is MGHRA and CDR2 is YSYEKL. The CDR3 consists of 16 residues. CDR3 sequence reads: CASSQVYQGGSYEQYF. In DNA, the CDR3 is TGCGCCAGCAGCCAAGTTTACCAGGGGGGCTCCTACGAGCAGTACTTC.

This clonotype was observed at least ten times. V is TRBV19 and J is TRBJ2-6; 8 bases align to TRBD1. V shed 6 bases and J 4 bases; nucleotides not matched to a gene: 11. Germline V gives CDR1 LNHDA, CDR2 SQIVND (reference sequence). The CDR3 is 17 residues long. The CDR3, as DNA: TGTGCCAGTAGCCAAGGACAGGGCCTTCGCGGGGCCAACGTCCTGACTTTC. Protein: CASSQGQGLRGANVLTF.

This clonotype was seen many times. The chain links TRBV2 to TRBJ2-1; TRBD1 matches 10 bases. Trimming removed 3 bases from V and 6 bases from J; junction bases left unmatched: 5. The CDR3 contains 15 residues. The germline V gene has CDR1 SNHLY and CDR2 FYNNEI. The CDR3 region is CASSELGQGTNEQFF. DNA of the CDR3: TGTGCCAGCAGTGAGTTGGGACAGGGGACCAATGAGCAGTTCTTC.

The V and J genes are TRBV6-5 and TRBJ2-5; 10 bases align to TRBD2. V shed 5 bases, J shed 0 bases, and the junction held 9 bases outside the gene matches. In germline, CDR1 is MNHEY, CDR2 SVGAGI. This CDR3 comprises 17 residues. Here the CDR3 DNA reads TGTGCCAGCAGTAGGATTAGCGGGGGGCACAACCAAGAGACCCAGTACTTC. Translated, it gives CASSRISGGHNQETQYF.

This clonotype has just a few counts. The rearrangement links TRBV11-2 to TRBJ2-5; the D gene is possibly TRBD2 (5 bases). Trimming left V 3 bases short and J 4 bases short, with 12 bases between. The length of the CDR3 is 14 residues. Germline CDR1 SGHAT, CDR2 FQNNGV. The CDR3 is CASSLNPLAETQYF. The CDR3 region has the DNA TGTGCCAGCAGCTTGAACCCCCTAGCAGAGACCCAGTACTTC.

This chain links TRBV30 with TRBJ2-1; 10 bases line up with TRBD2. V gave up 3 bases and J gave up 4 bases; unmatched junction bases: 9. Germline V lookup: CDR1 GTSNPN, CDR2 SVGIG (reference sequence). This CDR3 contains 16 residues. The CDR3 DNA reads TGTGCCTGGAGCCCACCGGGACTAGCGAGATACAATGAGCAGTTCTTC. This translates into CAWSPPGLARYNEQFF.

Details on this clonotype: A much more abundant neighbour one base away suggests this may be a read error. The chain recombines TRBV30 with TRBJ1-2, with a weak D call TRBD1 (5 bases). The CDR3 contains 14 residues. Looked up from germline, CDR1 is GTSNPN and CDR2 is SVGIG (reference sequence). V was pared by 2 bases and J by 7 bases, with 17 bases between. CDR3 residues: CAWSPSGGGFGYTF. CDR3 sequence (DNA): TGTGCCTGGAGTCCGTCGGGGGGAGGGTTTGGCTACACCTTC.

There are many counts of this clonotype. The junction shows a germline mismatch at one end, possibly a read error. The chain has TRBV4-1 and TRBJ2-5, with 12 nucleotides matching TRBD2. The CDR3 has 15 residues. The germline gives CDR1 MGHRA, CDR2 YSYEKL. DNA of the CDR3: TGCGCCAGCAACCAACTAGCGGGAGGTTCAGAGACCCAGTACTTC. Its protein is CASNQLAGGSETQYF.

This clonotype has a count of ten or more. V gene TRBV15 combines with J gene TRBJ2-1; TRBD1 is a possible D gene (5 bases). The length of the CDR3 is 14 residues. Trimming shortened V by 0 bases and J by 8 bases, and 11 bases separated the two germline ends. Germline CDR1 LNHNV, CDR2 YYDKDF (reference sequence). The CDR3 sequence is CATSRDYQGHEQFF. As DNA, the CDR3 is TGTGCCACCAGCAGAGATTACCAGGGCCATGAGCAGTTCTTC.

The chain recombines TRBV9 with TRBJ2-5, with D unresolved. The CDR3 has 15 residues. CDR1 SGDLS and CDR2 YYNGEE come from the germline V gene. V was cut by 0 bases and J by 2 bases, with 11 bases left in between. CDR3 residues: CASSVGSSYQETQYF. CDR3 sequence (DNA): TGTGCCAGCAGCGTAGGTTCAAGCTATCAAGAGACCCAGTACTTC.

This clonotype appeared many times. This rearrangement joins TRBV20-1 to TRBJ1-2; the match to TRBD1 covers 7 bases. V lost 1 base and J lost 0; bases outside the gene matches: 8. The CDR3 is 16 amino acids. The germline V gene encodes CDR1 DFQATT and CDR2 SNEGSKA (reference sequence). Here the CDR3 DNA reads TGCAGTGCTAGAGTGTTGACCGGGACAGCTAACTATGGCTACACCTTC. This sequence encodes CSARVLTGTANYGYTF.

The chain uses TRBV5-1 and TRBJ2-1; no reliable D call. The CDR3 loop spans 14 amino acids. Trimming took 4 bases from V and 8 from J, leaving 16 bases between them. Germline lookup yields CDR1 SGHRS and CDR2 YFSETQ. Here the CDR3 DNA reads TGCGCCAGCAGCCCGGAGACTGGGATCGATGAGCAGTTCTTC. Translating it yields CASSPETGIDEQFF.

There are many counts of this clonotype. This rearrangement joins TRBV7-8 to TRBJ2-7; D unresolved. Looked up from germline, CDR1 is SGHVS and CDR2 is FQNEAQ. This CDR3 region has 12 residues. V shed 5 bases and J shed 1 base, with 6 bases lying between them. As DNA, the CDR3 is TGTGCCAGCAGCGTAGGGTCCTACGAGCAGTACTTC. Protein product: CASSVGSYEQYF.

This sequence joins TRBV2 and TRBJ1-1, with D perhaps TRBD1 (6 bases). V was shortened by 9 bases and J by 4 bases, with 12 bases between the two germline ends. CDR1 is SNHLY, CDR2 FYNNEI, per germline. This CDR3 is 12 amino acids long. CDR3 residues: CARVKQGTEAFF. In nucleotides, the CDR3 is TGTGCCAGAGTAAAACAGGGCACTGAAGCTTTCTTT.

This clonotype appeared many times. The germline gene is not matched at one end of the junction; a read error may be the cause. The V gene is TRBV2, the J gene TRBJ1-5; D is undetermined. CDR1 and CDR2 from the germline V gene are SNHLY and FYNNEI. The CDR3 length is 14 residues. The CDR3, as DNA: TGTGCCAGCAGTGAATCCGAACCGGCTGGGGTAGAGCATTTC. Protein: CASSESEPAGVEHF.

Points on this clonotype: A much larger clone is a single base away; this may be a read error. This rearrangement joins TRBV5-4 to TRBJ2-7; D call uncertain. The CDR3 length is 15 residues. The germline CDR1 and CDR2 sequences are SGHNT and YYREEE (reference sequence). The germline V and J ends were trimmed by 3 bases and 1 base, with 14 bases remaining between them. The CDR3 loop is CASSSIGIGSYEQYF. The CDR3 DNA reads as TGTGCCAGCAGCTCAATAGGGATCGGATCCTACGAGCAGTACTTC.

In regard to this clonotype: This could be a read error, since a much larger clone is one nucleotide away. The rearrangement joins TRBV20-1 to TRBJ2-3, with D perhaps matching TRBD2 (6 bases). The germline V gene encodes CDR1 DFQATT and CDR2 SNEGSKA (reference sequence). There are 14 residues in the CDR3. The CDR3 is CSARTGTLTDTHYF. The CDR3 nucleotides read TGCAGTGCTAGAACCGGGACTCTCACAGATACGCACTATTTT.

This chain links TRBV4-1 with TRBJ2-5; 11 bases agree with TRBD2. Germline loops: CDR1 MGHRA, CDR2 YSYEKL. The CDR3 consists of 19 residues. The V segment lost 4 bases and the J segment 5 bases; nucleotides outside the gene matches: 18. The CDR3 loop reads CASSPDTLAGGAESETQYF. CDR3 nucleotide sequence: TGCGCCAGCAGCCCCGATACTTTAGCGGGGGGGGCCGAATCTGAGACCCAGTACTTC.